The entry below describes one T cell receptor beta chain. Antigen: not known. These data are taken from a study of cytomegalovirus exposure and HLA in healthy donors. Study background: A subsequent analysis stated that the 100 to 150 validation repertoires were run on the same platform as the roughly 670 first-cohort repertoires. The study's findings and limits: Rare TCR sequences dominated, though some public TCRs recurred in many donors.

V trimming: 5 bases; J trimming: 6 bases; junction bases outside the gene matches: 9. From germline, CDR1 is SGHNT and CDR2 YYREEE (reference sequence). CDR3 length: 16 residues. The table came from immunoSEQ multiplex PCR; TCRdb's copy has only in-frame clones and leaves some out. The profile covers 200,000 to 250,000 clones, with about nine tenths appearing a single time and 1% to 1.2% taken by the ten largest. While the first cohort had 500 to 700 subjects, the donors belonged to the separate validation cohort of about 120 subjects. J is TRBJ2-3 and V is TRBV5-4, with 13 bases that match TRBD2. This TCR was recovered from a woman between 18 and 29 years old in good health and CMV-seronegative. Sample: PBMCs. CDR3 amino acids: CASSFPGLAGSDTQYF. CDR3 nucleotide sequence: TGTGCCAGCAGTTTTCCGGGACTAGCGGGATCTGATACGCAGTATTTT. Supplemented by reference TRBV5-4 and TRBJ2-3, the full variable domain reads ETGVTQSPTHLIKTRGQQVTLRCSSQSGHNTVSWYQQALGQGPQFIFQYYREEENGRGNFPPRFSGLQFPNYSSELNVNALELDDSALYLCASSFPGLAGSDTQYFGPGTRLTVL.